A single sample gave rise to the 5 T cell receptor beta chains below, sequenced in a study of blood T cell repertoires in COVID-19. The assay was immunoSEQ multiplex PCR, and TCRdb's table has in-frame clones only and misses some. The sample lists fewer than 250,000 clones; roughly 87% were seen once. Sequencing was performed on PBMCs or T cells enriched from blood (not recorded which). The receptors here all came from a woman aged 25 to 45 with acute COVID-19.

This chain uses TRBV6-5 with TRBJ2-2, with D tentatively TRBD2 (6 bases). This CDR3 has 11 amino acids. Trimming left V 7 bases short and J 6 bases short, with 6 bases between. The germline V gene encodes CDR1 MNHEY and CDR2 SVGAGI. Written as DNA, the CDR3 is TGTGCCAGCACGGGGGCCGGGGAGCTGTTTTTT. Amino acids: CASTGAGELFF.

V and J are TRBV3-1 (or the pseudogene TRBV3-2) and TRBJ1-2, with D hard to call. With 0 bases removed from V and 8 bases from J, the gap between germline ends came to 16 bases. Germline V gene data show CDR1 as LGHDT and CDR2 as YNNKEL (reference sequence). CDR3 length: 15 residues. The CDR3 bases are TGTGCCAGCAGCCAAGACGTAGACTTCGAGGCAGGCTACACCTTC. It translates to CASSQDVDFEAGYTF.

The rearrangement joins TRBV25-1 to TRBJ1-3; D call uncertain. Germline loops: CDR1 MGHDK, CDR2 SYGVNS. CDR3 length: 13 residues. V lost 5 bases and J 4 bases, leaving 9 bases between the germline ends. DNA of the CDR3: TGTGCCAGCAGTTTCACAGCCGGAAACACCATATATTTT. Residues: CASSFTAGNTIYF.

The rearrangement joins TRBV5-8 to TRBJ2-3; 12 bases line up with TRBD2. The CDR3 spans 18 residues. From germline, CDR1 is SGHTS and CDR2 YDEGEE. V lost 3 bases, J lost 4 bases, and 12 bases stayed unmatched. The CDR3 loop is CASSSGATSGGEADTQYF. The DNA of the CDR3 is TGTGCCAGCAGCTCCGGAGCGACTAGCGGGGGAGAGGCAGATACGCAGTATTTT.

J is TRBJ1-1 and V is TRBV6-5; D gene uncertain. V was clipped by 4 bases and J by 1 base, with 7 bases between them. CDR1 and CDR2 from the germline V gene are MNHEY and SVGAGI. The CDR3 has 13 residues. CDR3 sequence (DNA): TGTGCCAGCAGTTCAAACAGGAACACTGAAGCTTTCTTT. It yields the protein CASSSNRNTEAFF.